This T cell receptor beta chain was observed in a study of cytomegalovirus exposure and HLA in healthy donors. V was trimmed by 2 bases and J by 4 bases, leaving 15 bases between them. Germline CDR1 reads SGHRS; CDR2 reads YFSETQ. The CDR3 is made up of 15 amino acids. Generated by immunoSEQ multiplex PCR, the TCRdb table keeps only in-frame clones and is missing some. This table has approximately 220,000 clones, around nine tenths appearing once. This sequence originates from a woman aged 18-29 years in good health and CMV-seronegative. The genes are TRBV5-1 and TRBJ1-1, with D perhaps TRBD1 (5 bases). The sequenced sample was PBMCs. The CDR3 sequence is CASSFARVGGTEAFF. DNA of the CDR3: TGCGCCAGCAGCTTCGCAAGGGTGGGGGGCACTGAAGCTTTCTTT.